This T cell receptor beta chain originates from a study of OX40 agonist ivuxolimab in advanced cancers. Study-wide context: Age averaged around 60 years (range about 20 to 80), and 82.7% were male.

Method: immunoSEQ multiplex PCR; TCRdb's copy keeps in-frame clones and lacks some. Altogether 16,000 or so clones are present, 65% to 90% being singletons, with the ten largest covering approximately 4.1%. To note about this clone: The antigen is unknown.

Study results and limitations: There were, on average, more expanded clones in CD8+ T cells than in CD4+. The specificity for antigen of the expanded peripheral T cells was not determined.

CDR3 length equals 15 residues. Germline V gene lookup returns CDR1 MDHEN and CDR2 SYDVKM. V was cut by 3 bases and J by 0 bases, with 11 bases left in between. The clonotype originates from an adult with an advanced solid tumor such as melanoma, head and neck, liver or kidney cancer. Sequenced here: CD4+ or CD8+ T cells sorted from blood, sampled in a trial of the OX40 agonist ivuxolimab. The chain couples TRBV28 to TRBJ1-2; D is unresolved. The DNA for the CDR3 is TGTGCCAGCAGTTTTCCGGGTAGAGCTAACTATGGCTACACCTTC. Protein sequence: CASSFPGRANYGYTF.